These 9 T cell receptor beta chains originate from one sample sequenced in a study of CD8+ T cells in alopecia areata. Documented treatment: oral pan-JAK inhibitor, 5-10 mg twice daily. The authors extracted RNA and reverse transcribed it into cDNA as the sequencing template. Assay used: immunoSEQ multiplex PCR; TCRdb lists only in-frame clones, some missing. The sample shows tens of thousands of clones, about 43% of them seen only once. This sample comprised CD8+ T cells sorted from blood, obtained between weeks 36 and 40, from a patient treated with tofacitinib. Receptors were obtained from a human donor with alopecia areata.

This chain uses TRBV9 with TRBJ1-5; D remains unclear. Deletions cut 3 bases from V and 4 bases from J, with 14 bases between. CDR1 SGDLS and CDR2 YYNGEE come from the germline V gene. This CDR3 spans 15 amino acids. The CDR3 sequence is CASSAGSGGNQPQHF. CDR3 DNA: TGTGCCAGCAGCGCGGGGTCCGGAGGAAATCAGCCCCAGCATTTT. Supplemented by reference TRBV9 and TRBJ1-5, the full variable domain reads DSGVTQTPKHLITATGQRVTLRCSPRSGDLSVYWYQQSLDQGLQFLIQYYNGEERAKGNILERFSAQQFPDLHSELNLSSLELGDSALYFCASSAGSGGNQPQHFGDGTRLSIL.

The J gene is TRBJ2-5, the V gene TRBV7-9; D not certain. Germline V gene data show CDR1 as SEHNR and CDR2 as FQNEAQ (reference sequence). This CDR3 has 14 amino acids. V dropped 5 bases and J dropped 4 bases, with 14 bases sitting between them. The CDR3 bases are TGTGCCAGCAGCCCCGCAAGGGTTGGAGAGACCCAGTACTTC. Translated: CASSPARVGETQYF. The whole variable domain, filled in from reference TRBV7-9 and TRBJ2-5, reads DTGVSQNPRHKITKRGQNVTFRCDPISEHNRLYWYRQTLGQGPEFLTYFQNEAQLEKSRLLSDRFSAERPKGSFSTLEIQRTEQGDSAMYLCASSPARVGETQYFGPGTRLLVL.

The table lists this clone with a few counts. The gene calls are TRBV2 and TRBJ2-7; no definite D call. With 6 bases removed from V and 3 bases from J, the gap between germline ends came to 6 bases. CDR1 and CDR2 from the germline V gene are SNHLY and FYNNEI. The CDR3 totals 11 residues. CDR3 bases: TGTGCCAGCAGGGTTATCTACGAGCAGTACTTC. Translation gives CASRVIYEQYF.

DNA for the CDR3: TGCGCCAGCAGCCAAGAATGGGCCAATGAGCAGTTCTTC. Encoded protein: CASSQEWANEQFF. The chain is built from TRBV4-3 and TRBJ2-1; D gene unclear. Germline V gives CDR1 LGHNA, CDR2 YSLEER. The CDR3 consists of 13 residues. Trimming cost V 0 bases and J 6 bases, with 6 bases left between them.

This chain uses TRBV7-9 with TRBJ1-5, with D perhaps TRBD1 (5 bases). The V gene's germline CDR1 is SEHNR and CDR2 FQNEAQ (reference sequence). The CDR3 is made up of 12 amino acids. The V end was cut by 5 bases, the J end by 8 bases, with 10 bases between. Written as DNA, the CDR3 is TGTGCCAGCAGCGCCACCAGGGAGCCCCAGCATTTT. This gives the protein CASSATREPQHF.

This chain joins TRBV27 and TRBJ2-7; 15 bases align to TRBD2. Trimming at V came to 5 bases and at J to 3 bases, leaving 5 bases not matched to a gene. This CDR3 contains 16 residues. Germline V CDR1 and CDR2: MNHEY, SMNVEV (reference sequence). CDR3 loop: CASSHGLAGGVYEQYF. The CDR3 DNA reads TGTGCCAGCAGTCACGGACTAGCGGGAGGGGTCTACGAGCAGTACTTC.

The V call is TRBV5-4, the J call TRBJ1-2; D unresolved. The CDR3 runs to 14 residues. V was clipped by 0 bases and J by 6 bases, with 12 bases between them. Germline V gives CDR1 SGHNT, CDR2 YYREEE (reference sequence). CDR3 amino acids: CASSLAPQVDGYTF. CDR3 coding DNA: TGTGCCAGCAGCTTGGCCCCCCAGGTGGATGGCTACACCTTC.

This clone was picked up a small number of times. The chain couples TRBV9 to TRBJ2-7; perhaps TRBD1 as D (7 bases). Trimming pared 4 bases from V and 6 bases from J, leaving 14 bases between. The V gene's germline CDR1 is SGDLS and CDR2 YYNGEE. The CDR3 covers 13 residues. CDR3 loop: CASSPRQGGEQYF. The CDR3 coding sequence is TGTGCCAGCAGCCCCCGACAGGGAGGCGAGCAGTACTTC.

The rearrangement joins TRBV4-3 to TRBJ2-2, with D unclear. The CDR3 contains 13 residues. V lost 3 bases and J lost 4, with 6 bases in between. The germline gives CDR1 LGHNA, CDR2 YSLEER. The CDR3 is CASSHGFTGELFF. The DNA for the CDR3 is TGCGCCAGCAGCCACGGGTTCACCGGGGAGCTGTTTTTT.